Presented here are 14 T cell receptor beta chains from one specimen sequenced in a study of T cell responses to AZD1222 COVID-19 vaccine. The protocol was immunoSEQ multiplex PCR, while the TCRdb copy is restricted to in-frame clones and leaves out a portion. The table records 150,000 to 200,000 clones, around 89% of them present only once. The starting material was peripheral blood, obtained 28 days after the second AZD1222 dose. Source of these receptors: an adult who received the AZD1222 COVID-19 vaccine.

This chain joins TRBV24-1 and TRBJ2-1, with no clear D. The CDR3 has 16 residues. The germline V gene has CDR1 KGHDR and CDR2 SFDVKD. V lost 3 bases, J lost 5 bases, and 16 bases lay in between. The CDR3 protein is CATSDASTLGHNEQFF. DNA for the CDR3: TGTGCCACCAGTGATGCGTCTACCTTAGGTCACAATGAGCAGTTCTTC.

The chain combines TRBV19 with TRBJ2-2, with 8 bases identical to TRBD1. The J segment lost 5 bases and the V segment lost 7 bases, leaving 6 bases of the junction unmatched. CDR1 and CDR2 from the germline V gene are LNHDA and SQIVND (reference sequence). CDR3 length: 14 residues. CDR3: CASTDRGYTGELFF. The CDR3 nucleotides are TGTGCCAGTACTGACAGGGGATATACCGGGGAGCTGTTTTTT.

The J gene is TRBJ2-1, the V gene TRBV30, with 14 bases aligning to TRBD2. This CDR3 is built from 15 residues. The V segment lost 2 bases and the J segment 10 bases; nucleotides outside the gene matches: 7. The germline CDR1 and CDR2 sequences are GTSNPN and SVGIG (reference sequence). This CDR3 is CAWSKGLAGAKEQFF. CDR3 DNA sequence: TGTGCCTGGAGTAAGGGACTAGCGGGAGCAAAAGAGCAGTTCTTC.

This chain uses TRBV7-3 with TRBJ2-7, with a weak D call TRBD2 (5 bases). V was trimmed by 5 bases and J by 5 bases, leaving 13 bases between them. Looked up from germline, CDR1 is SGHTA and CDR2 is FQGTGA. The CDR3 is 13 residues long. CDR3 sequence (DNA): TGTGCCAGCAGCCCAAATCGGGGTGACGAGCAGTACTTC. Protein sequence: CASSPNRGDEQYF.

The CDR3 loop reads CASSPRLGDSTDTQYF. As DNA, the CDR3 is TGCGCCAGCAGCCCCCGACTGGGGGACAGCACAGATACGCAGTATTTT. The chain recombines TRBV5-1 with TRBJ2-3, with D perhaps assigned TRBD1 or TRBD2 (5 bases each). This CDR3 has 16 residues. Germline V CDR1 and CDR2: SGHRS, YFSETQ. V was clipped by 4 bases and J by 0 bases, with 15 bases between them.

The V and J genes are TRBV28 and TRBJ2-7, with 11 bases lining up with TRBD2. The CDR3 extends over 14 amino acids. The trim removed 6 bases at V and 2 bases at J, leaving 3 bases unmatched. CDR1 and CDR2 (germline): MDHEN, SYDVKM. The DNA for the CDR3 is TGTGCCAGCAGGCCGGGACTAGCGGCCTACGAGCAGTACTTC. Translated: CASRPGLAAYEQYF.

This chain links TRBV28 with TRBJ2-6; D might be TRBD2 (6 bases). Trimming removed 5 bases from V and 2 bases from J, with 22 bases in between. CDR3 length: 19 amino acids. Germline CDR1 reads MDHEN; CDR2 reads SYDVKM. The CDR3: CASSRYGGAPTPGANVLTF. The CDR3 nucleotides are TGTGCCAGCAGTAGATACGGCGGGGCACCTACCCCTGGGGCCAACGTCCTGACTTTC. The full variable domain, in which reference TRBV28 and TRBJ2-6 provide the parts outside the CDR3, is DVKVTQSSRYLVKRTGEKVFLECVQDMDHENMFWYRQDPGLGLRLIYFSYDVKMKEKGDIPEGYSVSREKKERFSLILESASTNQTSMYLCASSRYGGAPTPGANVLTFGAGSRLTVL.

V gene TRBV13 combines with J gene TRBJ2-4; 10 nucleotides align to TRBD2. Germline CDR1 is PRHDT and CDR2 is FYEKMQ (reference sequence). The CDR3 is 19 amino acids. The junction had 20 bases not matched to a gene; V was cut back by 0 bases and J by 12 bases. The CDR3 is CASSLGSEGYSGRFRSQYF. CDR3 DNA sequence: TGTGCCAGCAGCTTAGGCTCCGAGGGGTATAGCGGGAGGTTCCGATCTCAGTACTTC.

The rearrangement joins TRBV7-2 to TRBJ2-1, with 11 bases aligning to TRBD2. Germline CDR1 is SGHTA and CDR2 is FQGNSA. Trimming took 6 bases from V and 6 from J; bases not matched to a gene: 10. The CDR3 length is 16 residues. CDR3 in DNA: TGTGCCAGCAGACAGGGACTAGCGGTTCGTAGCAATGAGCAGTTCTTC. Translated: CASRQGLAVRSNEQFF.

In nucleotides, the CDR3 is TGTGCCAGCATAGGGGAAAGGGTGGGTGCCTATGGCTACACCTTC. This codes for CASIGERVGAYGYTF. This chain uses TRBV6-5 with TRBJ1-2, with D perhaps TRBD1 (5 bases). This CDR3 is 15 amino acids long. The V gene's germline CDR1 is MNHEY and CDR2 SVGAGI. V lost 7 bases and J 4 bases, leaving 19 bases between the germline ends.

This chain connects TRBV5-5 to TRBJ2-3; D gene unclear. Trimming removed 0 bases at V and 0 bases at J, with 8 bases between. This CDR3 spans 15 amino acids. Germline V gene lookup returns CDR1 SGHKS and CDR2 YYEKEE (reference sequence). As DNA, the CDR3 is TGTGCCAGCAGCTTGGTCCGGACCAGCACAGATACGCAGTATTTT. Translation: CASSLVRTSTDTQYF.

The V call is TRBV7-9, the J call TRBJ2-4, with 11 bases aligning to TRBD2. Germline assignment: CDR1 SEHNR and CDR2 FQNEAQ (reference sequence). V lost 5 bases, J lost 7 bases, and 16 bases stayed unmatched. CDR3 length equals 18 residues. This chain's CDR3 is CASSPSGLAEGGANIQYF. CDR3 bases: TGTGCCAGCAGCCCTTCGGGACTAGCGGAGGGAGGGGCTAACATTCAGTACTTC. Complete variable domain (other parts from reference TRBV7-9 and TRBJ2-4): DTGVSQNPRHKITKRGQNVTFRCDPISEHNRLYWYRQTLGQGPEFLTYFQNEAQLEKSRLLSDRFSAERPKGSFSTLEIQRTEQGDSAMYLCASSPSGLAEGGANIQYFGAGTRLSVL.

There are a few counts of this clone. This chain uses TRBV4-1 with TRBJ2-1; 11 bases are shared with TRBD2. CDR3 length equals 17 residues. J lost 2 bases, V lost 1 base, and 4 bases had no gene match. Germline V CDR1 and CDR2: MGHRA, YSYEKL. DNA for the CDR3: TGCGCCAGCAGCCAAGCTCTAGCGGGAGGTCCCTACAATGAGCAGTTCTTC. This sequence encodes CASSQALAGGPYNEQFF.

The chain is built from TRBV5-6 and TRBJ2-6, with D hard to call. Germline loops: CDR1 SGHDT, CDR2 YYEEEE. The length of the CDR3 is 15 residues. V was shortened by 4 bases and J by 2 bases, with 10 bases between the two germline ends. The CDR3 coding sequence is TGTGCCAGCAGCCGCTACGAACCTGGGGCCAACGTCCTGACTTTC. This sequence encodes CASSRYEPGANVLTF.